The 2 T cell receptor delta chains listed next were all sequenced from one sample in a study of gamma-delta T cells after stem cell transplantation listed by TCRdb under 2016. The library was prepared using RT-PCR. This sample was sequenced with an Illumina MiSeq. TCRdb called clones from the public reads with CATT, and repeated DNA sequences were later combined into one row. The sample yields more than 3,500 delta-chain clones; 16% were counted once. The ten top clones hold around 4.4% of the sample. The sequenced sample was gamma-delta T cells. These receptors were taken from a human donor. It is not recorded whose cells these are; they may come from a transplant donor.

Notes on this clone: The junction departs from the called germline gene at one end, perhaps through a read error. This specimen includes other DNA sequences encoding the same CDR3. The chain combines TRDV1 with TRDJ1; tentatively, D is TRDD3 (5 bases). Germline V gene sequence: CDR1 TSWWSYY, CDR2 QGS. The CDR3 spans 18 residues. The CDR3 nucleotides read TGTGCCCTTGGGGAACTAGGTAAGAGCCACTTGTACACCGATAAACTCATCTTT. It yields the protein CALGELGKSHLYTDKLIF.

This clone was counted a few times. The chain employs TRDV1 and TRDJ1; D not resolved. The CDR3 contains 15 residues. CDR1 and CDR2 from the germline V gene are TSWWSYY and QGS. Deletions cut 4 bases from V and 0 bases from J, with 12 bases between. CDR3 region: CALGVMSPYTDKLIF. CDR3 DNA: TGTGCTCTTGGGGTTATGAGTCCGTACACCGATAAACTCATCTTT.